This T cell receptor (beta chain) was profiled in a study of blood T cell repertoires in COVID-19. Study at large: Italy, Spain and the United States were the sources of the convalescent and acute COVID-19 samples. Sample material is recorded as cDNA or gDNA derived from T cells, B-cell-depleted T cells, or PBMCs.

Trimming removed 1 base at V and 6 bases at J, with 17 bases between. Germline CDR1 SGHKS, CDR2 YYEKEE (reference sequence). The CDR3 loop spans 16 amino acids. Adults between roughly 18 and 89 years of age took part from 24 US areas. Original handling: Reference gene primer amplification yielded estimated nucleated cell counts. Using immunoSEQ multiplex PCR, the repertoire was profiled, and TCRdb retains in-frame clones only, with some absent. The V and J calls and clone size were taken over from that table, and D and trimming were inferred from the DNA. There are fewer than 250,000 clones in the sample; around 86% occur only once, and more than 7% lies in the top ten.

The sequenced sample was PBMCs or T cells enriched from blood (not recorded which). This clonotype was sampled from a young man in a cohort exposed to, infected with or recovered from COVID-19 (not recorded which). The chain combines TRBV5-5 with TRBJ1-5; D unclear. CDR3 region: CASSLFETEVGQPQHF. Here the CDR3 DNA reads TGTGCCAGCAGCTTGTTTGAGACTGAGGTGGGTCAGCCCCAGCATTTT.